This T cell receptor beta chain was sequenced for a study of OX40 agonist ivuxolimab in advanced cancers. Study-level background: Patients received the agonistic anti-OX40 (CD134) antibody ivuxolimab. Aged about 20 to 80 with a mean of around 60 years, they were about 80% male. Study-wide results and caveats: The study found that CD8+ T cells averaged more expanded clones than CD4+.

About this clone: What it recognizes is unknown.

Baseline was the first blood sampling point, followed by cycle 4 day 1 and cycle 7 day 1. The method was immunoSEQ multiplex PCR; TCRdb's version includes in-frame clones alone and lacks a portion of them. The sample holds roughly 93,000 clones; under 90% are singletons and the top ten take approximately 5.5%. Trimming cost V 4 bases and J 6 bases; bases outside gene matches: 4. The CDR3 is made up of 13 amino acids. Germline assignment: CDR1 MNHEY and CDR2 SMNVEV (reference sequence). This material consisted of CD4+ or CD8+ T cells sorted from blood, taken in a trial of the OX40 agonist ivuxolimab. This receptor was taken from an adult with an advanced solid tumor such as melanoma, head and neck, liver or kidney cancer. The rearrangement links TRBV27 to TRBJ1-1; TRBD1 agrees at 8 bases. CDR3 sequence (DNA): TGTGCCAGCAGTTGGACAGGGTTTGCTGAAGCTTTCTTT. Translation gives CASSWTGFAEAFF.